Following are 13 T cell receptor beta chains from one sample sequenced in a study of beta chain features in type 1 diabetes. All of the isolated RNA was reverse transcribed, so expressed TCRB transcripts were sequenced. Data came from immunoSEQ multiplex PCR; TCRdb stores just in-frame clones and leaves some out. Seen here are roughly 330,000 clones, 9.5% to 11% observed once, and the top ten hold 0.015%. Source material: naive CD4+ T cells from blood. These receptors were collected from a woman in her 30s in good health.

Details on this clone: A read error may produce the germline difference seen at one junction end. Other nucleotide sequences from this sample produce the same CDR3. The chain carries TRBV29-1 and TRBJ2-4, with D possibly TRBD2 on 6 matching bases. The germline gives CDR1 SQVTM, CDR2 ANQGSEA. The length of the CDR3 is 16 residues. The chain's CDR3 is CSVEDGRSLAKNIQYF. CDR3 DNA sequence: TGCAGTGTTGAAGATGGGAGGTCTCTTGCCAAAAACATTCAGTACTTC.

This clone came up a few times. The chain joins TRBV28 to TRBJ2-7; D is unresolved. This CDR3 is built from 14 residues. The germline V gene has CDR1 MDHEN and CDR2 SYDVKM. Trimming took off 5 bases at V and 2 bases at J, with 13 bases between the two ends. CDR3 coding DNA: TGTGCCAGCAGTCATACCCCGACAACCTACGAGCAGTACTTC. This encodes CASSHTPTTYEQYF. Based on the CDR3 plus reference TRBV28 and TRBJ2-7, the full variable domain is DVKVTQSSRYLVKRTGEKVFLECVQDMDHENMFWYRQDPGLGLRLIYFSYDVKMKEKGDIPEGYSVSREKKERFSLILESASTNQTSMYLCASSHTPTTYEQYFGPGTRLTVT.

This clone was seen only a few times. The chain joins TRBV19 to TRBJ2-1, with no clear D. This CDR3 is built from 13 residues. Germline-derived CDR1 and CDR2 are LNHDA and SQIVND (reference sequence). V was pared by 4 bases and J by 4 bases, with 8 bases between. This CDR3 reads CASSSVEYNEQFF. The CDR3 DNA reads as TGTGCCAGTAGTAGCGTAGAATACAATGAGCAGTTCTTC.

In this sample, this clone turned up a few times. The J gene is TRBJ2-1, the V gene TRBV19; 13 bases line up with TRBD2. From germline, CDR1 is LNHDA and CDR2 SQIVND (reference sequence). The CDR3 extends over 16 amino acids. J gave up 4 bases and V 5 bases, and 5 bases lay outside the gene matches. The CDR3 protein is CASSVTSGRYYNEQFF. DNA of the CDR3: TGTGCCAGTAGTGTGACTAGCGGGAGGTATTACAATGAGCAGTTCTTC.

V usage is TRBV11-2 and J usage is TRBJ2-3, with TRBD2 matching over 8 bases. Unmatched junction bases numbered 0, after V lost 3 bases and J lost 4 bases. This CDR3 contains 13 residues. Germline V CDR1 and CDR2: SGHAT, FQNNGV. The CDR3 reads CASSLGLADTQYF. CDR3 in DNA: TGTGCCAGCAGCTTGGGACTAGCAGATACGCAGTATTTT.

This chain links TRBV7-3 with TRBJ2-1; unclear D gene. Trimming pared 6 bases from V and 7 bases from J, leaving 10 bases between. Germline CDR1 is SGHTA and CDR2 is FQGTGA. The CDR3 is 12 amino acids. CDR3 protein: CASRGRANEQFF. Written as DNA, the CDR3 is TGTGCCAGCAGGGGCCGTGCAAATGAGCAGTTCTTC.

The chain recombines TRBV7-2 with TRBJ1-4, with D perhaps matching TRBD1 (6 bases). Germline assignment: CDR1 SGHTA and CDR2 FQGNSA. V was pared by 4 bases and J by 4 bases, with 10 bases between. The CDR3 sequence is 14 residues long. CDR3 protein: CASSSGQINEKLFF. The DNA of the CDR3 is TGTGCCAGCAGCTCCGGACAGATTAATGAAAAACTGTTTTTT.

J is TRBJ2-1 and V is TRBV7-2, with D perhaps TRBD2 (6 bases). The V gene's germline CDR1 is SGHTA and CDR2 FQGNSA. V lost 4 bases and J 6 bases, leaving 19 bases between the germline ends. The CDR3 loop spans 16 amino acids. The CDR3 DNA reads TGTGCCAGCAGCTCGAGTCGCGGGACTCTAGGCAATGAGCAGTTCTTC. This encodes CASSSSRGTLGNEQFF.

A note on this clone: The sample carries other DNA sequences with the same CDR3. The chain combines TRBV7-9 with TRBJ1-1; D uncertain. Between the trimmed V and J ends, which lost 0 bases and 1 base, there was a span of 6 bases. The CDR3 contains 14 residues. The germline V gene encodes CDR1 SEHNR and CDR2 FQNEAQ (reference sequence). The CDR3 DNA reads as TGTGCCAGCAGCTTAGCGCGAGGGAACACTGAAGCTTTCTTT. Translated, it gives CASSLARGNTEAFF.

In its sample, this clone was seen a few times. V is TRBV28 and J is TRBJ2-4; maybe TRBD2 (6 bases). Per the germline V gene, CDR1 is MDHEN and CDR2 is SYDVKM. The CDR3 has 16 residues. V lost 6 bases, J lost 1 base, and 16 bases lay in between. The CDR3, as DNA: TGTGCCAGCAGCCGTAGACTAGAACCGGCCAAAAACATTCAGTACTTC. It is translated as CASSRRLEPAKNIQYF.

This clone was observed a few times. V is TRBV5-6 and J is TRBJ1-2; TRBD1 might be the D (5 bases). The CDR3 runs to 12 residues. V was trimmed by 2 bases and J by 7 bases, leaving 9 bases between them. Germline values: CDR1 SGHDT, CDR2 YYEEEE. CDR3 residues: CASSLQVGGYTF. CDR3 in DNA: TGTGCCAGCAGCTTACAGGTTGGTGGCTACACCTTC.

The genes are TRBV6-5 and TRBJ1-4, with 10 bases that match TRBD1. The germline V gene encodes CDR1 MNHEY and CDR2 SVGAGI. The CDR3 length is 14 residues. With V trimmed by 5 bases and J by 8 bases, 5 bases remained unmatched. DNA of the CDR3: TGTGCCAGCAGTCTGGACAGGGGGAAGGAAAAACTGTTTTTT. Protein sequence: CASSLDRGKEKLFF.

This clone was counted only a few times. J is TRBJ2-1 and V is TRBV10-3; a possible D gene is TRBD2 (6 bases). With 4 bases removed from V and 12 bases from J, the gap between germline ends came to 10 bases. The CDR3 totals 11 residues. Germline CDR1 and CDR2: ENHRY and SYGVKD. CDR3 nucleotides: TGTGCCATCAGTGCGGGGAGGTGGCAGTTCTTC. It specifies CAISAGRWQFF.